These T cell receptor beta chains were read from a single sample in a study of cytomegalovirus exposure and HLA in healthy donors. This table comes from immunoSEQ multiplex PCR, and its TCRdb copy is limited to in-frame clones, with some not included. This repertoire includes approximately 52,000 clones. Input material: PBMCs. These receptors all come from a man aged 50 to 59 in good health and CMV-seropositive. The CDR3 runs from the conserved cysteine through the conserved F or W. The order of the fields is D gene, V gene, J gene, CDR3 protein, CDR3 DNA. A D gene is named only where the DNA matches it firmly.

TRBD1	TRBV5-1	TRBJ2-7	CASRPSTGVESYEQYF	TGCGCCAGCCGTCCCTCGACAGGGGTCGAATCCTACGAGCAGTACTTC
TRBD2	TRBV2	TRBJ2-1	CASRAGTSGNEQFF	TGTGCCAGCCGTGCTGGGACTAGCGGGAATGAGCAGTTCTTC
TRBD1	TRBV4-2	TRBJ2-2	CASSQDGWTGKTGELFF	TGTGCCAGCAGCCAAGACGGGTGGACAGGGAAGACCGGGGAGCTGTTTTTT
-	TRBV4-2	TRBJ2-1	CASSQAPREQFF	TGTGCCAGCAGCCAAGCCCCGAGGGAGCAGTTCTTC
-	TRBV7-8	TRBJ1-2	CASSSRGSYGYTF	TGTGCCAGCAGCTCAAGGGGGAGCTATGGCTACACCTTC
TRBD1	TRBV9	TRBJ2-7	CASSVGDRDSYEQYF	TGTGCCAGCAGCGTAGGGGACAGGGACTCCTACGAGCAGTACTTC
-	TRBV7-9	TRBJ2-3	CASSRGALLTDTQYF	TGTGCCAGCAGCCGAGGAGCGCTATTAACAGATACGCAGTATTTT
-	TRBV29-1	TRBJ1-1	CSVEDPNASTEAFF	TGCAGCGTTGAAGATCCCAACGCGAGCACTGAAGCTTTCTTT
TRBD1	TRBV4-2	TRBJ2-6	CASSQARQGAAGANVLTF	TGTGCCAGCAGCCAAGCGCGACAGGGGGCTGCTGGGGCCAACGTCCTGACTTTC
TRBD2	TRBV4-2	TRBJ2-7	CASSQELAGTDEQYF	TGTGCCAGCAGCCAAGAACTAGCGGGAACGGACGAGCAGTACTTC
-	TRBV6-1	TRBJ2-7	CASSEGPYEQYF	TGTGCCAGCAGTGAGGGCCCCTACGAGCAGTACTTC
TRBD1	TRBV29-1	TRBJ1-1	CSVIQGLTEAFF	TGCAGCGTGATACAGGGGTTGACTGAAGCTTTCTTT